The clone carrying this T cell receptor beta chain was detected ten times or more. Its antigen is not identified. This entry is derived from a study of T cell repertoires in cytomegalovirus infection. The overall study: TCR beta signatures that were public indicated CMV infection and matching HLA type. Study-level results: What dominated the ex vivo response were HLA-C-restricted CMV-specific TCR beta clonotypes.

The V segment lost 3 bases and the J segment 0 bases; nucleotides outside the gene matches: 5. Germline-derived CDR1 and CDR2 are SGHVS and FQNEAQ. The CDR3 is 16 residues long. MiXCR, run by TCRdb on the reads, gives a single entry per CDR3 protein. Of more than 500,000 distinct CDR3 sequences in the sample, 16% were seen once. The V call is TRBV7-8, the J call TRBJ1-5; 7 positions agree with TRBD1. Sequencing input: CD8+ T cells from PBMCs. This TCR was recovered from a human donor in good health (CMV status not recorded). Some clones in this sample may be carry-over from other donors' samples. The CDR3 DNA reads TGTGCCAGCAGCTTGACAGGGACCTATAGCAATCAGCCCCAGCATTTT. Amino acids: CASSLTGTYSNQPQHF.